Following are 26 T cell receptor beta chains from one sample sequenced in a study of blood T cell repertoires in COVID-19. The protocol was immunoSEQ multiplex PCR, while the TCRdb copy is restricted to in-frame clones and leaves out a portion. The sample lists 150,000 to 200,000 clones; 60% to 85% were seen once. The sample comprised peripheral blood. Every receptor here comes from a man between 65 and 85 years old with acute or convalescent COVID-19.

The rearrangement links TRBV19 to TRBJ2-3, with 7 bases fitting TRBD2. Trimming cost V 3 bases and J 3 bases; bases outside gene matches: 6. There are 15 residues in the CDR3. Germline values: CDR1 LNHDA, CDR2 SQIVND (reference sequence). CDR3 amino acids: CASSMGGSRTDTQYF. The CDR3 bases are TGTGCCAGTAGTATGGGCGGGAGTAGGACAGATACGCAGTATTTT.

The chain recombines TRBV14 with TRBJ2-2; the D is unclear. The CDR3 length is 13 residues. Trimming removed 1 base at V and 6 bases at J, with 6 bases between. Germline V lookup: CDR1 SGHDN, CDR2 FVKESK. The CDR3 sequence: CASSQATPGELFF. In DNA form, the CDR3 reads TGTGCCAGCAGCCAAGCGACACCCGGGGAGCTGTTTTTT.

The sample holds a few counts of this clone. The rearrangement joins TRBV5-1 to TRBJ1-2, with 7 bases that match TRBD1. The CDR3 totals 14 residues. Germline-derived CDR1 and CDR2 are SGHRS and YFSETQ. Losses at the gene ends were 0 bases for V and 7 bases for J; bases not matched to a gene: 6. CDR3 loop: CASSLGSQGFGYTF. In nucleotides, the CDR3 is TGCGCCAGCAGCTTGGGGTCACAGGGGTTTGGCTACACCTTC.

This chain connects TRBV2 to TRBJ2-5, with D possibly TRBD2 on 6 matching bases. Trimming took 7 bases from V and 1 from J, leaving 16 bases between them. Germline values: CDR1 SNHLY, CDR2 FYNNEI. The CDR3 sequence is 15 residues long. The CDR3 region has the DNA TGTGCCAGCACCGGAGGGTCGCTATTCCAAGAGACCCAGTACTTC. Protein: CASTGGSLFQETQYF. The whole variable domain, filled in from reference TRBV2 and TRBJ2-5, reads EPEVTQTPSHQVTQMGQEVILRCVPISNHLYFYWYRQILGQKVEFLVSFYNNEISEKSEIFDDQFSVERPDGSNFTLKIRSTKLEDSAMYFCASTGGSLFQETQYFGPGTRLLVL.

The chain combines TRBV11-3 with TRBJ1-4; 8 nucleotides align to TRBD1. Germline loops: CDR1 SGHNT, CDR2 YENEEA. CDR3 length: 15 amino acids. Trimming removed 5 bases from V and 8 bases from J; junction bases left unmatched: 10. DNA of the CDR3: TGTGCCAGCAGCGCCTGGACAGGGAGTCGGGAAAAACTGTTTTTT. Translated, it gives CASSAWTGSREKLFF.

V gene TRBV6-5 combines with J gene TRBJ1-1; D possibly corresponds to TRBD1 (5 bases). V lost 0 bases and J 0 bases, leaving 11 bases between the germline ends. Germline V lookup: CDR1 MNHEY, CDR2 SVGAGI. This CDR3 region has 16 residues. In DNA form, the CDR3 reads TGTGCCAGCAGTTACTCCGGGGGTGTTATGAACACTGAAGCTTTCTTT. Translated, it gives CASSYSGGVMNTEAFF.

This clone was picked up a small number of times. The V gene is TRBV7-6, the J gene TRBJ2-1, with D possibly being TRBD2 (5 bases). V lost 5 bases to trimming and J lost 5 bases, with 10 bases between them. This CDR3 is 13 amino acids long. CDR1 SGHVS and CDR2 FNYEAQ come from the germline V gene. This CDR3 is CASSPSGNNEQFF. The CDR3 nucleotides are TGTGCCAGCAGCCCCTCGGGGAACAATGAGCAGTTCTTC.

There are a few counts of this clone. The chain combines TRBV7-6 with TRBJ2-1, with 9 bases fitting TRBD2. This CDR3 comprises 15 residues. The J segment lost 6 bases and the V segment lost 5 bases, leaving 8 bases of the junction unmatched. Germline lookup yields CDR1 SGHVS and CDR2 FNYEAQ. CDR3 loop: CASSPSREGFNEQFF. The DNA of the CDR3 is TGTGCCAGCAGCCCTTCGCGGGAGGGCTTCAATGAGCAGTTCTTC. The full variable domain, with the rest looked up from reference TRBV7-6 and TRBJ2-1, is GAGVSQSPRYKVTKRGQDVALRCDPISGHVSLYWYRQALGQGPEFLTYFNYEAQQDKSGLPNDRFSAERPEGSISTLTIQRTEQRDSAMYRCASSPSREGFNEQFFGPGTRLTVL.

The chain uses TRBV11-3 and TRBJ2-3, with TRBD1 as a possible D gene (5 bases). This CDR3 spans 14 amino acids. CDR1 is SGHNT and CDR2 is YENEEA in the germline V gene. V lost 5 bases to trimming and J lost 1 base, with 10 bases between them. DNA of the CDR3: TGTGCCAGCAGCCGTGGCAGGGGCACAGATACGCAGTATTTT. Its translation is CASSRGRGTDTQYF.

The rearrangement links TRBV5-5 to TRBJ2-2; D not resolved. The V gene lost 4 bases and the J gene lost 4 bases, with 14 bases spanning the gap. Germline CDR1 is SGHKS and CDR2 is YYEKEE (reference sequence). The CDR3 is 15 residues long. The CDR3 DNA is TGTGCCAGCAGCCCGCAGGCTTTCTCCACCGGGGAGCTGTTTTTT. Translation gives CASSPQAFSTGELFF. Filled out from reference TRBV5-5 and TRBJ2-2, the complete variable domain reads DAGVTQSPTHLIKTRGQQVTLRCSPISGHKSVSWYQQVLGQGPQFIFQYYEKEERGRGNFPDRFSARQFPNYSSELNVNALLLGDSALYLCASSPQAFSTGELFFGEGSRLTVL.

This rearrangement joins TRBV5-1 to TRBJ1-2, with D tentatively TRBD1 (5 bases). V lost 0 bases and J lost 8, with 11 bases in between. In germline, CDR1 is SGHRS, CDR2 YFSETQ. This CDR3 has 13 amino acids. The CDR3: CASSLDRNRGYTF. DNA of the CDR3: TGCGCCAGCAGCTTGGACAGGAACCGGGGCTACACCTTC.

The chain joins TRBV7-2 to TRBJ2-2; 7 bases are shared with TRBD2. Germline-derived CDR1 and CDR2 are SGHTA and FQGNSA. V shed 2 bases, J shed 4 bases, and the junction held 4 bases outside the gene matches. The CDR3 is 15 amino acids. In nucleotides, the CDR3 is TGTGCCAGCAGCTTAATGACGGGGGGCACCGGGGAGCTGTTTTTT. Translation: CASSLMTGGTGELFF.

The chain joins TRBV19 to TRBJ2-7, with D tentatively TRBD2 (5 bases). Germline CDR1 reads LNHDA; CDR2 reads SQIVND (reference sequence). This CDR3 contains 13 residues. Trimming removed 8 bases from V and 7 bases from J, with 18 bases in between. CDR3 sequence (DNA): TGTGCCAGTGCTGCGGCTAGCCAATGGGAGCAGTACTTC. It encodes CASAAASQWEQYF.

J is TRBJ2-1 and V is TRBV27, with TRBD2 identical over 8 bases. The CDR3 consists of 19 residues. From germline, CDR1 is MNHEY and CDR2 SMNVEV (reference sequence). V lost 4 bases and J lost 0; bases outside the gene matches: 14. The CDR3 loop reads CASSSFKTAAGASYNEQFF. The CDR3 DNA is TGTGCCAGCAGTTCTTTTAAAACCGCAGCGGGAGCCTCCTACAATGAGCAGTTCTTC.

The chain links TRBV6-1 to TRBJ2-7; 8 bases match TRBD1. Unmatched junction bases numbered 12, after V lost 1 base and J lost 4 bases. CDR1 and CDR2 (germline): MNHNS, SASEGT. The CDR3 has 17 residues. CDR3 coding DNA: TGTGCCAGCAGTGAAGGGGGTCTTTTGACAGGGGCTTACGAGCAGTACTTC. Translation gives CASSEGGLLTGAYEQYF.

V is TRBV3-1 (or the pseudogene TRBV3-2) and J is TRBJ2-1; D is unclear. Germline CDR1 is LGHDT and CDR2 is YNNKEL (reference sequence). The V end was cut by 0 bases, the J end by 3 bases, with 9 bases between. The CDR3 extends over 15 amino acids. Here the CDR3 reads CASSQDLVYYNEQFF. DNA of the CDR3: TGTGCCAGCAGCCAAGATTTGGTCTACTACAATGAGCAGTTCTTC.

This sequence joins TRBV18 and TRBJ2-3; D not certain. The V end lost 0 bases, the J end lost 2 bases, and 12 bases lay between the germline ends. CDR1 KGHSH and CDR2 LQKENI come from the germline V gene. The CDR3 covers 16 residues. The CDR3 DNA follows: TGTGCCAGCTCACCACCGTACGGCGGCTCCACAGATACGCAGTATTTT. It encodes CASSPPYGGSTDTQYF.

Details on this clone: A read error may produce the germline difference seen at one junction end. V is TRBV11-2 and J is TRBJ2-1; D may be TRBD2 (6 bases). There are 15 residues in the CDR3. Germline lookup yields CDR1 SGHAT and CDR2 FQNNGV. CDR3 in amino acids: CASSLESTGTYEQFF. CDR3 nucleotide sequence: TGTGCCAGCAGCCTAGAAAGCACCGGGACTTATGAGCAGTTCTTC.

The V and J genes are TRBV15 and TRBJ2-1; D gene uncertain. The CDR3 runs to 13 residues. V lost 5 bases to trimming and J lost 5 bases, with 10 bases between them. Germline CDR1 reads LNHNV; CDR2 reads YYDKDF (reference sequence). CDR3 region: CATSPRRNNEQFF. CDR3 DNA: TGTGCCACCAGCCCTAGACGAAACAATGAGCAGTTCTTC.

The chain has TRBV11-3 and TRBJ1-1; 7 positions match TRBD1. The germline V gene has CDR1 SGHNT and CDR2 YENEEA. This CDR3 has 13 amino acids. With V trimmed by 5 bases and J by 3 bases, 3 bases remained unmatched. CDR3 protein: CASSLDRDTEAFF. The CDR3 coding sequence is TGTGCCAGCAGCCTCGACAGGGACACTGAAGCTTTCTTT.

This clone has more than one count but fewer than ten. The J gene is TRBJ1-1, the V gene TRBV24-1, with TRBD1 matching 8 bases. With 11 bases clipped from V and 3 bases from J, the junction kept 7 bases outside the gene matches. This CDR3 region has 13 residues. CDR1 and CDR2 (germline): KGHDR, SFDVKD. CDR3 DNA sequence: TGTGCCAGCCAGGGGGCGGGGGACACTGAAGCTTTCTTT. It translates to CASQGAGDTEAFF.

The gene calls are TRBV5-1 and TRBJ2-7; 7 bases agree with TRBD1. Germline trimming cut 4 bases from V and 6 bases from J; bases unmatched to any gene: 1. This CDR3 has 11 residues. From germline, CDR1 is SGHRS and CDR2 YFSETQ. The CDR3 loop is CASSPGGEQYF. As DNA, the CDR3 is TGCGCCAGCAGCCCAGGGGGCGAGCAGTACTTC.

The chain employs TRBV10-1 and TRBJ1-5; D remains unclear. V lost 10 bases and J 6 bases, leaving 19 bases between the germline ends. This CDR3 contains 14 residues. CDR1 and CDR2 (germline): WNHNN, SYGVQD (reference sequence). The CDR3 loop reads CAIKDRPELQPQHF. The CDR3 DNA reads as TGCGCCATCAAAGATCGACCGGAGCTTCAGCCCCAGCATTTT.

The chain has TRBV10-2 and TRBJ1-5; D is unresolved. This CDR3 is 14 amino acids long. Germline V lookup: CDR1 WSHSY, CDR2 SAAADI. V was cut by 3 bases and J by 3 bases, with 9 bases left in between. For the CDR3, the DNA is TGCGCCAGCAGTGACTGGCAGAACAATCAGCCCCAGCATTTT. Amino acids: CASSDWQNNQPQHF.

This clone has a single count. This same CDR3 is encoded by further DNA sequences in the sample. The CDR3 DNA follows: TGTGCCATCGGAGGGGAGACCCAGTACTTC. It is translated as CAIGGETQYF. V gene TRBV10-3 combines with J gene TRBJ2-5; D possibly corresponds to TRBD2 (6 bases). CDR3 length equals 10 residues. The V and J ends lost 8 bases and 5 bases respectively, with 6 bases between them. CDR1 is ENHRY and CDR2 is SYGVKD in the germline V gene.

V is TRBV7-9 and J is TRBJ1-6; a possible D gene is TRBD1 (6 bases). Germline loops: CDR1 SEHNR, CDR2 FQNEAQ (reference sequence). V was clipped by 6 bases and J by 10 bases, with 19 bases between them. CDR3 size: 15 residues. The chain's CDR3 is CASRDRALLGSPLHF. CDR3 coding DNA: TGTGCCAGCAGGGACAGAGCCCTCCTGGGATCACCCCTCCACTTT.